The sequence of this TCR beta chain was determined in a study of identical twins. Study results and caveats: Analyses based on zero insertions could be partly confounded by invariant MAIT and iNKT cells.

Healthy Caucasians were all of the donors. This clonotype has a handful of counts. No antigen is known for it. A single record per CDR3 protein comes from TCRdb applying MiXCR to the 5' RACE reads. The repertoire holds over 550,000 distinct CDR3 sequences, just over 7% seen once, with about 1.6% in the top ten. The V end was cut by 4 bases, the J end by 4 bases, with 9 bases between. Germline V CDR1 and CDR2: SQVTM, ANQGSEA. The CDR3 loop spans 12 amino acids. These same records also appear under a second study, on yellow fever vaccine responses in identical twins.

This TCR was recovered from a woman aged 18-35 years in good health. This sequence joins TRBV29-1 and TRBJ2-3; D call uncertain. The sequenced sample was PBMCs. This CDR3 is CSVVWSPDTQYF. Here the CDR3 DNA reads TGCAGCGTTGTCTGGTCCCCAGATACGCAGTATTTT.